This is a list of T cell receptor beta chains from one sample in a study of shared clonotypes between healthy human individuals. TCRdb's copy holds only in-frame clones and misses some; the assay was immunoSEQ multiplex PCR. The sample consists of about 1 million clones, 70% to 80% of them appearing once. The specimen was memory CD4+ T cells sorted from blood. The receptors were gathered from a man younger than 35 in good health. The CDR3 runs from the conserved cysteine through the conserved F or W. A D gene is named only where the DNA matches it firmly. Rows give clone size only sometimes, using once, few, many, or a class for an expanded clone.

D gene	V gene	clone size	J gene	CDR3 protein	CDR3 DNA
-	TRBV4-2	-	TRBJ2-7	CASSFAECEQYF	TGTGCCAGCAGCTTTGCAGAATGCGAGCAGTACTTC
TRBD2	TRBV4-3	-	TRBJ2-2	CASSQEWASGNTGELFF	TGCGCCAGCAGCCAAGAGTGGGCTAGCGGGAACACCGGGGAGCTGTTTTTT
-	TRBV7-8	-	TRBJ2-5	CASSYSTWLYVETQYF	TGTGCCAGCAGCTACTCCACGTGGTTGTATGTGGAGACCCAGTACTTC
-	TRBV28	-	TRBJ2-5	CASNSRGRGETQYF	TGTGCCAGCAATTCTCGGGGTAGGGGAGAGACCCAGTACTTC
TRBD2	TRBV6-6	-	TRBJ2-1	CASSSTSGIYNEQFF	TGTGCCAGCAGCTCGACTAGCGGGATTTACAATGAGCAGTTCTTC
-	TRBV5-5	-	TRBJ2-3	CASSWGTSTDTQYF	TGTGCCAGCAGCTGGGGAACTAGCACAGATACGCAGTATTTT
-	TRBV5-6	-	TRBJ1-2	CASSLSGSVSYGYTF	TGTGCCAGCAGCTTGAGTGGCAGCGTAAGCTATGGCTACACCTTC
-	TRBV12-5	many	TRBJ2-3	CASGTGYGTDTQYF	TGTGCTAGTGGGACAGGCTACGGCACAGATACGCAGTATTTT
TRBD1	TRBV13	-	TRBJ2-1	CASSIWGGQGNSEQFF	TGTGCCAGCAGCATATGGGGAGGACAGGGAAACAGTGAGCAGTTCTTC
-	TRBV5-4	few	TRBJ2-5	CASSPRTAQETQYF	TGTGCCAGCAGCCCCAGGACAGCCCAAGAGACCCAGTACTTC